This paragraph reports one TCR beta chain. This entry comes from a study of identifying expanded T cells in peripheral blood. Sequencing used immunoSEQ multiplex PCR; TCRdb keeps in-frame clones, though not all of them. The table lists around 94,000 clones, 85% of them singletons. The CDR3 totals 15 residues. Germline-derived CDR1 and CDR2 are MNHEY and SVGAGI. Trimming removed 6 bases from V and 2 bases from J; junction bases left unmatched: 10. The sequence was collected from a person aged 18 to 70 in good health. The gene calls are TRBV6-5 and TRBJ2-7; 7 bases line up with TRBD2. Sequencing input: blood. The CDR3, as DNA: TGTGCCAGCAGAAATTCACTAGCGACTACCTACGAGCAGTACTTC. Translated, it gives CASRNSLATTYEQYF.